The T cell receptor beta chain described here comes from a study of blood T cell repertoires in COVID-19. Study at large: Sites in the United States, Italy and Spain provided acute and convalescent COVID-19 samples. Sources were T cells, B-cell-depleted T cells, or PBMCs; the material itself was cDNA or gDNA.

Germline CDR1 is SEHNR and CDR2 is FQNEAQ (reference sequence). V lost 2 bases and J lost 4, with 12 bases in between. The CDR3 spans 14 residues. Per the original data handling: Amplification of reference gene primers was used by the study to estimate nucleated cell counts. Sequencing used immunoSEQ multiplex PCR; TCRdb keeps in-frame clones, though not all of them. Clone size and V and J calls were adopted from that table, with D and trimming inferred from the DNA. The data show around 200,000 clones, with 85% to 90% seen just once and 5.5% to 8% held by the top ten. This chain joins TRBV7-9 and TRBJ2-7; the D gene is possibly TRBD1 (5 bases). The sequenced sample consisted of peripheral blood. The receptor was derived from a man between 60 and 75 years old who had recovered from COVID-19. This chain's CDR3 is CASSLQGAEYEQYF. CDR3 in DNA: TGTGCCAGCAGCTTACAAGGGGCGGAATACGAGCAGTACTTC.